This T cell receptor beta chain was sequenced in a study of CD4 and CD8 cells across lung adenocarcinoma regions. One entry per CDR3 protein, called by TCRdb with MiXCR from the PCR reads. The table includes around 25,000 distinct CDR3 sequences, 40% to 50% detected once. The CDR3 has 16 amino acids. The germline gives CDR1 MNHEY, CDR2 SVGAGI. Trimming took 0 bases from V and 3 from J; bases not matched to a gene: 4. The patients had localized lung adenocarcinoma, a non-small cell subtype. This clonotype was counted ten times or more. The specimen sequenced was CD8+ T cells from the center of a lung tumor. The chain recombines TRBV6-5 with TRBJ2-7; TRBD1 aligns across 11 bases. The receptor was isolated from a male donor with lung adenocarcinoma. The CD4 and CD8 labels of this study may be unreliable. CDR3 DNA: TGTGCCAGCAGTTACTCGGACGGGACAGGGGGCTACGAGCAGTACTTC. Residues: CASSYSDGTGGYEQYF.